Detailed here is one T cell receptor (beta chain). Its antigen is still unknown. Trimming left V 1 base short and J 11 bases short, with 17 bases between. Germline values: CDR1 KGHSH, CDR2 LQKENI. The CDR3 consists of 14 residues. Sequencing was performed with immunoSEQ multiplex PCR; in TCRdb, only in-frame clones are kept and a portion is missing. The repertoire holds about 58,000 clones, with 75% to 90% as singletons. This sample stems from a study of OX40 agonist ivuxolimab in advanced cancers. Study conclusions and caveats: Mean expanded clone counts were higher in CD8+ than CD4+ T cells. There were also nonresponders showing low normalized T-cell clonal expansion. Determination of antigen specificity was not performed for the expanded peripheral T cells.

Sequenced material: CD4+ or CD8+ T cells sorted from blood, taken in a trial of the OX40 agonist ivuxolimab. This chain connects TRBV18 to TRBJ1-1, with no clear D. The TCR was taken from an adult with an advanced solid tumor such as melanoma, head and neck, liver or kidney cancer. The CDR3 DNA follows: TGTGCCAGCTCACCACGACCTGAAGTTGAATCGGCTTTCTTT. The encoded protein is CASSPRPEVESAFF.